This T cell receptor (beta chain) originates from a study of early T cells in non-severe SARS-CoV-2 infection. Regarding the study as a whole: VDJdb matches were skewed toward anti-spike CD8 T cell responses.

TCRdb re-derived calls from the 5' RACE reads in MiXCR, one entry per CDR3 protein. The sample yields approximately 52,000 distinct CDR3 sequences, around 8% seen once. In its sample, this clonotype was seen many times. The antigen remains unidentified. CDR3 length equals 16 residues. After removal of 6 bases from V and 2 bases from J, the junction contained 12 bases not matched to a gene. This chain uses TRBV12-3 or TRBV12-4 with TRBJ2-5; TRBD2 agrees at 7 bases. The clonotype was recovered from an adult who was a healthcare worker with PCR-confirmed SARS-CoV-2 infection or an uninfected control (not recorded which). Sequenced sample: whole blood. CDR3 in amino acids: CASRNDRGRGQETQYF. The CDR3, as DNA: TGTGCCAGCAGGAACGACAGAGGGCGGGGGCAAGAGACCCAGTACTTC.